This T cell receptor beta chain was obtained from a study of vaccination effects on CD4 cells after COVID-19. Findings and limits, study-wide: Infection-derived and vaccine-derived clones contracted markedly late after vaccination. From healthy vaccinees, only 1 of 255 vaccine-induced clones also reacted to common cold coronaviruses.

Remarks on this clone: Antigen specificity is unknown. Distinct nucleotide sequences in the sample also encode this CDR3.

Profiling relied on immunoSEQ multiplex PCR, and the TCRdb table lists in-frame clones only, not all of them. The sample lists tens of thousands of clones, approximately 70% seen once, with under 4.5% in the top ten. Trimming cost V 0 bases and J 1 base; bases outside gene matches: 0. Germline CDR1 and CDR2: SGDLS and YYNGEE. The CDR3 is 15 residues long. Antigen-specific CD4+ T cells were first expanded with viral peptide pools by the ViraFEST assay and only then sequenced. The culture ran for 10 days before CD4+ T cells were isolated. None of these healthy vaccinees had been infected with SARS-CoV-2 before vaccination. The culture medium for a few million PBMC per well included 10 IU/ml IL-2 and roughly 10 ug/ml peptides. Half the medium was swapped for IL-2 medium on days 3 and 7.

The sample in question was CD4+ T cells from PBMCs cultured with HCoV-OC43 spike peptides, obtained before COVID-19 vaccination. Specified subset: HCoV-OC43 spike overlapping peptide pool stimulation. V is TRBV9 and J is TRBJ2-2; 7 positions match TRBD2. The sequence was obtained from a human donor who received a COVID-19 vaccine. The CDR3 here is CASSVGGGNTGELFF. In DNA, the CDR3 is TGTGCCAGCAGCGTAGGGGGGGGGAACACCGGGGAGCTGTTTTTT.